The clone carrying this T cell receptor beta chain is a singleton in its sample. No antigen is known for it. Scientists ran DNA taken from cultured CD4+ T cells through the Oncomine TCR Beta short-read assay for sequencing. TCRdb recomputed calls from the PCR reads with MiXCR, one row per CDR3 protein. The repertoire holds about 20,000 distinct CDR3 sequences, 58% seen once, with around 6.6% in the top ten. The V and J ends lost 5 bases and 5 bases respectively, with 13 bases between them. This CDR3 spans 13 amino acids. The germline CDR1 and CDR2 sequences are SGHTA and FQGTGA. Described treatment: roughly 11-day PBMC culture with coronavirus spike peptide pools or control peptides (ViraFEST assay). March to December 2020 was the span of positive PCR dates, which predated US Alpha, Beta and Delta variants. Cells received half-medium changes with fresh IL-2 medium on days 3 and 7. The data originate from a study of vaccination and CD4 T cells after COVID-19. In the study overall: Overlapping SARS-CoV-2, HCoV-NL63, HCoV-OC43 and HCoV-229E spike peptides were used to stimulate cells.

The clonotype comes from a human donor who had recovered from COVID-19. This material consisted of CD4+ T cells from blood, cultured in vitro, taken before SARS-CoV-2 vaccination. The chain recombines TRBV7-3 with TRBJ2-7; tentative D call: TRBD2 (5 bases). This chain's CDR3 is CASSAPGMNEQYF. For the CDR3, the DNA is TGTGCCAGCAGCGCCCCCGGGATGAACGAGCAGTACTTC.